Sequencing of this TCR beta chain was carried out in a study of T cell changes during pregnancy in multiple sclerosis. The J segment lost 13 bases and the V segment lost 4 bases, leaving 11 bases of the junction unmatched. Germline V lookup: CDR1 SGHRS, CDR2 YFSETQ. CDR3 length: 14 residues. A single count supports this clone. TCRdb keeps only in-frame clones here, not all; method: immunoSEQ multiplex PCR. The data show 50,000 or so clones, around 92% seen once. The input for sequencing was peripheral blood, taken after pregnancy. V usage is TRBV5-1 and J usage is TRBJ1-6; TRBD1 matches at 7 bases. The sequence was obtained from a female donor in good health, enrolled as a control in a pregnancy study. CDR3 region: CASSGMTGTAPLHF. The CDR3 DNA reads TGCGCCAGCAGCGGGATGACAGGGACGGCCCCCCTCCACTTT. The full variable domain, in which reference TRBV5-1 and TRBJ1-6 provide the parts outside the CDR3, is KAGVTQTPRYLIKTRGQQVTLSCSPISGHRSVSWYQQTPGQGLQFLFEYFSETQRNKGNFPGRFSGRQFSNSRSEMNVSTLELGDSALYLCASSGMTGTAPLHFGNGTRLTVT.